This T cell receptor (beta chain) was sequenced for a study of shared clonotypes between healthy human individuals. Broader study findings: About 5% of naive CD4 clonotypes were shared across a few donors. Donor scarcity curtailed the genetic and exposure-history diversity represented herein.

Germline-derived CDR1 and CDR2 are SGHNT and YYREEE (reference sequence). V shed 2 bases and J 0 bases; nucleotides not matched to a gene: 14. CDR3 length: 20 residues. Naive CD8 cells were CD45RO-negative, positively selected for CCR7, excluding terminally differentiated effector memory CD45RA+ cells. On this clone itself: Its antigen is as yet unknown.

Method: immunoSEQ multiplex PCR; TCRdb's copy keeps in-frame clones and lacks some. Of 2 million to 2.5 million clones listed, approximately 94% are singletons. Input material: naive CD8+ T cells from PBMCs. The V call is TRBV5-4, the J call TRBJ2-3, with TRBD2 matching over 11 bases. This TCR derives from a man aged 18 to 30 in good health. Some clones in this sample may be carry-over from other donors' samples. The CDR3 DNA sequence: TGTGCCAGCAGCTTAGGACTAGCGGGCGAACTACCACCAAGCACAGATACGCAGTATTTT. It encodes CASSLGLAGELPPSTDTQYF.